A single sample is the source of the 27 T cell receptor beta chains below, sequenced in a study of tumor-infiltrating lymphocytes in oesophageal squamous cell carcinoma. From the PCR reads, TCRdb called clonotypes with MiXCR, one entry per CDR3 protein. The data contain 18,000 or so distinct CDR3 sequences, approximately 40% of them singletons. Material for sequencing was normal esophageal tissue next to the tumor. The receptors shown here come from a male donor with esophageal squamous cell carcinoma.

Comments on this clonotype: Since the CDR3 does not end with the conserved phenylalanine or tryptophan, this likely comes from a read error. No DNA is shown, since the ends of the CDR3 on it are uncertain; the CDR3 is the one TCRdb lists. The chain links TRBV7-2 to TRBJ2-1; TRBD1 is taken as the D call from the table, unchecked against the DNA. The CDR3 totals 16 residues, both ends included. Germline V gene sequence: CDR1 SGHTA, CDR2 FQGNSA. CDR3 sequence: CASSQGQGNSPLHFGA.

V gene TRBV12-3 or TRBV12-4 combines with J gene TRBJ2-3; D remains unclear. The V end lost 10 bases, the J end lost 0 bases, and 8 bases lay between the germline ends. The CDR3 is made up of 12 amino acids. In DNA, the CDR3 is TGTGCCACGGCACCAAGCACAGATACGCAGTATTTT. Its translation is CATAPSTDTQYF.

This clonotype was seen many times. A much larger clone lies a single base off, so this may be a read error. This chain joins TRBV5-4 and TRBJ2-7; TRBD1 agrees at 7 bases. CDR1 is SGHNT and CDR2 is YYREEE in the germline V gene (reference sequence). The CDR3 is 15 amino acids. CDR3 sequence reads: CASSLAGQVYNEQYF. The CDR3 DNA follows: TGCGCCAGCAGCTTGGCCGGACAGGTTTACAATGAGCAGTACTTC. The whole variable domain, remainder taken from reference TRBV5-4 and TRBJ2-7, is ETGVTQSPTHLIKTRGQQVTLRCSSQSGHNTVSWYQQALGQGPQFIFQYYREEENGRGNFPPRFSGLQFPNYSSELNVNALELDDSALYLCASSLAGQVYNEQYFGPGTRLTVT.

Note on this clonotype: The conserved phenylalanine or tryptophan is not found at the CDR3 terminus, so this likely reflects a read error. The DNA is omitted, as the CDR3 cannot be located on it reliably, and the CDR3 follows TCRdb's listing. The V gene is TRBV7-6, the J gene TRBJ2-1; TRBD1, as called in the table, went unchecked against the DNA. Germline CDR1 and CDR2: SGHVS and FNYEAQ. The CDR3 comprises 18 residues, both ends counted. Here the CDR3 reads CASSLVYSGGSNEQFFGS.

By share, this clonotype counts as medium-sized. V and J are TRBV6-6 and TRBJ2-7, with D maybe TRBD1 (6 bases). The CDR3 covers 15 residues. Germline CDR1 is MNHNY and CDR2 is SVGAGI (reference sequence). Trimming shortened V by 0 bases and J by 3 bases, and 12 bases separated the two germline ends. The CDR3 DNA is TGTGCCAGCAGTTACTCTCCGGACAGAGTCTACGAGCAGTACTTC. This gives the protein CASSYSPDRVYEQYF.

Concerning this clonotype: This CDR3 is missing its conserved last phenylalanine or tryptophan, likely due to a read error. The DNA is omitted, as the CDR3 cannot be located on it reliably, and the CDR3 follows TCRdb's listing. The rearrangement joins TRBV6-1 to TRBJ2-3; the table's D call, TRBD2, has no DNA check behind it. The germline CDR1 and CDR2 sequences are MNHNS and SASEGT. Both ends counted, the CDR3 spans 15 residues. The CDR3 region is CASRDDSGWEQYFGP.

In the case of this clonotype: It may be a read error: a sequence one base away is much more abundant. The chain recombines TRBV10-1 with TRBJ2-1; 8 positions agree with TRBD1. The end of the DNA aligns better with TRBJ2-7, so the J call may be wrong. CDR1 WNHNN and CDR2 SYGVQD come from the germline V gene (reference sequence). The CDR3 sequence is 16 residues long. The CDR3 protein is CASSGTGILSYNEQYF. The CDR3 bases are TGCGCCAGCAGTGGGACAGGGATTTTATCCTACAATGAGCAGTACTTC.

The chain employs TRBV28 and TRBJ2-7, with TRBD2 matching over 9 bases. CDR1 and CDR2 (germline): MDHEN, SYDVKM. V gave up 3 bases and J gave up 2 bases; unmatched junction bases: 5. The length of the CDR3 is 15 residues. This chain's CDR3 is CASSFPLAGTYEQYF. DNA of the CDR3: TGTGCCAGCAGTTTCCCCCTAGCGGGGACCTACGAGCAGTACTTC. The whole variable domain, remainder taken from reference TRBV28 and TRBJ2-7, is DVKVTQSSRYLVKRTGEKVFLECVQDMDHENMFWYRQDPGLGLRLIYFSYDVKMKEKGDIPEGYSVSREKKERFSLILESASTNQTSMYLCASSFPLAGTYEQYFGPGTRLTVT.

In its sample, this clonotype was seen many times. V is TRBV5-1 and J is TRBJ2-1; D is possibly TRBD2 (7 bases). The V end was cut by 2 bases, the J end by 2 bases, with 14 bases between. Germline V gives CDR1 SGHRS, CDR2 YFSETQ. This CDR3 spans 16 amino acids. The CDR3 coding sequence is TGCGCCAGCAGCTTAGGGGGGGGCGGGCCCTACAATGAGCAGTTCTTC. Translated: CASSLGGGGPYNEQFF.

The chain joins TRBV7-3 to TRBJ2-3, with 10 bases fitting TRBD2. CDR1 and CDR2 (germline): SGHTA, FQGTGA. With V trimmed by 2 bases and J by 2 bases, 4 bases remained unmatched. The CDR3 extends over 16 amino acids. This chain's CDR3 is CASSLQAGGNTDTQYF. The CDR3 coding sequence is TGTGCCAGCAGCTTACAAGCGGGAGGGAACACAGATACGCAGTATTTT. Full variable domain (missing parts from reference TRBV7-3 and TRBJ2-3): GAGVSQTPSNKVTEKGKYVELRCDPISGHTALYWYRQSLGQGPEFLIYFQGTGAADDSGLPNDRFFAVRPEGSVSTLKIQRTERGDSAVYLCASSLQAGGNTDTQYFGPGTRLTVL.

Ten or more counts support this clonotype. This chain connects TRBV6-7 to TRBJ2-1, with a possible D match to TRBD1 (5 bases). TRBV6-7 is an ORF, with its function uncertain. V was cut by 2 bases and J by 11 bases, with 10 bases left in between. This CDR3 is 12 amino acids long. The CDR3: CASSYVPGKQFF. The CDR3 DNA is TGTGCCAGCAGTTACGTACCAGGGAAGCAGTTCTTC.

This chain joins TRBV6-1 and TRBJ2-3, with unresolved D. Germline V lookup: CDR1 MNHNS, CDR2 SASEGT. The CDR3 contains 14 residues. V was shortened by 5 bases and J by 3 bases, with 12 bases between the two germline ends. The CDR3 coding sequence is TGTGCCAGCAGTTTACGGACCCCGACAGATACGCAGTATTTT. Protein sequence: CASSLRTPTDTQYF.

A remark on this clonotype: One junction end disagrees with the germline gene, perhaps due to a read error. The V gene is TRBV7-7, the J gene TRBJ2-6; 11 bases are a match to TRBD1. The assigned J gene may be wrong: the sequence end matches TRBJ2-5 better. This CDR3 region has 15 residues. CDR1 and CDR2 (germline): SSHAT, FNYEAQ (reference sequence). CDR3 amino acids: CASSRGQGAMETQYF. The DNA for the CDR3 is TGTGCTAGCAGCCGCGGACAGGGGGCGATGGAGACCCAGTACTTC.

The chain is built from TRBV7-6 and TRBJ2-2; the match to TRBD1 covers 9 bases. V shed 6 bases, J shed 5 bases, and the junction held 7 bases outside the gene matches. The CDR3 extends over 15 amino acids. From germline, CDR1 is SGHVS and CDR2 FNYEAQ. The CDR3 nucleotides are TGTGCCAGCAGATCCGGGACAGGGTCGACCGGGGAGCTGTTTTTT. It yields the protein CASRSGTGSTGELFF.

This clonotype was recorded many times. The V gene is TRBV18, the J gene TRBJ1-1, with unresolved D. V was clipped by 3 bases and J by 4 bases, with 9 bases between them. Germline CDR1 and CDR2: KGHSH and LQKENI. CDR3 size: 13 residues. CDR3 nucleotide sequence: TGTGCCAGCTCACCGCCGAGCCCCACTGAAGCTTTCTTT. This encodes CASSPPSPTEAFF.

The chain uses TRBV9 and TRBJ1-5; 7 nucleotides line up with TRBD1. The CDR3 contains 16 residues. Germline CDR1 SGDLS, CDR2 YYNGEE. Trimming took 3 bases from V and 2 from J; bases not matched to a gene: 8. CDR3 DNA: TGTGCCAGCAGCGCGGGGGGGGACAGTCGCAATCAGCCCCAGCATTTT. Its protein product is CASSAGGDSRNQPQHF.

The V call is TRBV7-2, the J call TRBJ2-1, with D maybe TRBD1 (6 bases). The DNA end is more similar to TRBJ2-7, so the J call may be wrong. Per the germline V gene, CDR1 is SGHTA and CDR2 is FQGNSA. This CDR3 is built from 15 residues. The CDR3 protein is CASSRDRSSSYEQYF. The CDR3, as DNA: TGTGCCAGCAGCAGAGACAGGTCGAGCTCCTACGAGCAGTACTTC.

This clonotype was counted between two and nine times. The V call is TRBV2, the J call TRBJ2-3; 7 bases fit TRBD2. CDR1 is SNHLY and CDR2 is FYNNEI in the germline V gene. The V and J ends lost 1 base and 2 bases, in that order; junction bases with no gene match: 6. This CDR3 comprises 16 residues. The CDR3 is CASSEGTSFVTDTQYF. As DNA, the CDR3 is TGTGCCAGCAGTGAAGGGACTAGTTTCGTCACAGATACGCAGTATTTT.

This sequence joins TRBV7-3 and TRBJ2-2, with 9 positions matching TRBD2. This CDR3 comprises 16 residues. Germline CDR1 SGHTA, CDR2 FQGTGA. After removal of 1 base from V and 7 bases from J, the junction contained 7 bases not matched to a gene. CDR3 nucleotide sequence: TGTGCCAGCAGCTTAAATTCGGCGGGAGGGCTCGGGGAGCTGTTTTTT. As protein: CASSLNSAGGLGELFF.

V usage is TRBV6-1 and J usage is TRBJ2-1; 8 positions match TRBD2. The CDR3 spans 16 residues. Per the germline V gene, CDR1 is MNHNS and CDR2 is SASEGT. J gave up 4 bases and V 2 bases, and 7 bases lay outside the gene matches. Written as DNA, the CDR3 is TGTGCCAGCAGTGAATCCTCCAGCGGGGGTTACAATGAGCAGTTCTTC. Translated: CASSESSSGGYNEQFF.

As concerns this clonotype: The final CDR3 position lacks the conserved phenylalanine or tryptophan, pointing to a likely read error. The limits of the CDR3 on the DNA are not certain, so only TCRdb's listed CDR3 is given. This chain joins TRBV24-1 and TRBJ2-6; TRBD1 reflects the table's D call only, with no check against the DNA. The CDR3 is 19 residues long, ends included. Germline V CDR1 and CDR2: KGHDR, SFDVKD. The CDR3 spells CATSDTTTGSSYNEQFFGP.

Ten or more counts support this clonotype. The junction and the germline gene differ at one end; a read error may be behind it. The V gene is TRBV7-7, the J gene TRBJ2-5; 7 bases are shared with TRBD2. The germline CDR1 and CDR2 sequences are SSHAT and FNYEAQ (reference sequence). The CDR3 spans 14 residues. CDR3 sequence reads: CASSVGLVEETQYF. In nucleotides, the CDR3 is TGTGCTAGCAGCGTCGGACTAGTAGAGGAGACCCAGTACTTC.

With regard to this clonotype: A much larger clone lies one base from this, so it may be a read error. This chain joins TRBV6-6 and TRBJ2-5, with D unclear. The tail of the sequence fits TRBJ2-1 better, so the J call may be wrong. The germline V gene has CDR1 MNHNY and CDR2 SVGAGI (reference sequence). The CDR3 is 15 residues long. CDR3 sequence (DNA): TGTGCCAGCAGTTACTCCGGGCAGCATCTCTACGAGCAGTTCTTC. Translation: CASSYSGQHLYEQFF.

This chain connects TRBV7-2 to TRBJ2-1; 13 bases map to TRBD2. The J segment lost 4 bases and the V segment lost 6 bases, leaving 6 bases of the junction unmatched. The V gene's germline CDR1 is SGHTA and CDR2 FQGNSA. The CDR3 consists of 16 residues. The CDR3 loop is CASRATSGGAYNEQFF. The CDR3 DNA follows: TGTGCCAGCAGGGCTACTAGCGGGGGGGCTTACAATGAGCAGTTCTTC.

This clonotype rates as medium-sized. The chain carries TRBV6-1 and TRBJ2-6; possibly TRBD1 or TRBD2 for D (6 bases each). V was cut by 6 bases and J by 0 bases, with 9 bases left in between. The length of the CDR3 is 15 residues. Germline CDR1 and CDR2: MNHNS and SASEGT. Here the CDR3 reads CASRRDTSGANVLTF. CDR3 DNA sequence: TGTGCCAGCAGGCGGGACACCTCTGGGGCCAACGTCCTGACTTTC.

The chain links TRBV7-3 to TRBJ2-1, with unresolved D. Matching the DNA end better, TRBJ2-7 makes the J call doubtful. The CDR3 sequence is 14 residues long. Germline V gives CDR1 SGHTA, CDR2 FQGTGA. The CDR3 is CASSLLPQTNEQYF. The CDR3, as DNA: TGTGCCAGCAGCTTACTCCCACAAACCAATGAGCAGTACTTC.

A few counts support this clonotype. The gene calls are TRBV28 and TRBJ2-5, with 9 bases fitting TRBD2. Looked up from germline, CDR1 is MDHEN and CDR2 is SYDVKM. The trim removed 9 bases at V and 9 bases at J, leaving 2 bases unmatched. There are 10 residues in the CDR3. In DNA form, the CDR3 reads TGTGCCAGTAGCGGGAGTTCCCAGTACTTC. It yields the protein CASSGSSQYF.